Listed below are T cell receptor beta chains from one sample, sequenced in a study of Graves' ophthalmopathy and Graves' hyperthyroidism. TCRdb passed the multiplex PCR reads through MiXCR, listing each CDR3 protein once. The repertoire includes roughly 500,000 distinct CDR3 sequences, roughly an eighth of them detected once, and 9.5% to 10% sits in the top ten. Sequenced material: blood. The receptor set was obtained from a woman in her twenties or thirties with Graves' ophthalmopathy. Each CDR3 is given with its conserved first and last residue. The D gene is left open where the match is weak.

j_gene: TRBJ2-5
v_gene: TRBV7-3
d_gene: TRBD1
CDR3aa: CASSSGGQGAGETQYF

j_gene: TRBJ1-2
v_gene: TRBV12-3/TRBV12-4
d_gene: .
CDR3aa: CASSHSDRDYGYTF

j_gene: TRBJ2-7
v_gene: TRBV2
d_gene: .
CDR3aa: CASRGAPNEQYF

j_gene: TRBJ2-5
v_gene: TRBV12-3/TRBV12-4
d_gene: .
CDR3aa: CASSLRPQETQYF

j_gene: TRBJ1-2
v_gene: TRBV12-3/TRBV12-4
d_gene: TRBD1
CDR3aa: CASKTGGYGYTF

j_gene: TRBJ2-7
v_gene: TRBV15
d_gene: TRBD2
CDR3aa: CATSRDQRDYYEQYF

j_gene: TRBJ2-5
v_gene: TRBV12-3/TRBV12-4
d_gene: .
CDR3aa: CASRLQGSETQYF

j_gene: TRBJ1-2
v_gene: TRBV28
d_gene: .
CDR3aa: CASSLSIIAWGYTF

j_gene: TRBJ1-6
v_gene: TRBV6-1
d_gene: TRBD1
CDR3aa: CASNRDRVNSPLHF

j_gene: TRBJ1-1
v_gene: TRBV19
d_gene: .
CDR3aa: CASSPGPPSNTEAFF

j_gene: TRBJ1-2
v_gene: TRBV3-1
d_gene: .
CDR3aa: CASSQDFTAGEGYTF

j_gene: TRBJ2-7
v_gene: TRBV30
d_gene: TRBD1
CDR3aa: CAWRPRDRGGYEQYF

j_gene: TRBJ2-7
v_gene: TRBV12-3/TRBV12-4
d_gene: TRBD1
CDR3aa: CASSQTGTVAYEQYF

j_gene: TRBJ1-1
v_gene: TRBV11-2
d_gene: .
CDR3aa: CASSPRPMARRYSEAFF

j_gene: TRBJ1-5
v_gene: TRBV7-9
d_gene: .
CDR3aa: CASSVGHLNQHF

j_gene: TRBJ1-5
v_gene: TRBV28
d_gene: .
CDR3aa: CASSLGYGRTGPQHF

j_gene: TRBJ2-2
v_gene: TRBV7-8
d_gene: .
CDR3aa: CASSLDNLNTGELFF

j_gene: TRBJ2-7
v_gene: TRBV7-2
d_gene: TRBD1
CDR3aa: CASSLAGQGSSYEQYF

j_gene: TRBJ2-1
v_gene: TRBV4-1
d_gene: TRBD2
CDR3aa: CASSQVRLASSYNEQFF

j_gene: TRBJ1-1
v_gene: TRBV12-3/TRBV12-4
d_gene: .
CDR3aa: CASSLGGPTEAFF

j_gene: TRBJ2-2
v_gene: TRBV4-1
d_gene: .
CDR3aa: CASSQEVQGPGELFF

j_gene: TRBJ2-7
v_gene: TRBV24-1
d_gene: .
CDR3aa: CATSRAGSHEQYF

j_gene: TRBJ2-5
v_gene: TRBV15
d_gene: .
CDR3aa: CATSRESGWGHTETQYF

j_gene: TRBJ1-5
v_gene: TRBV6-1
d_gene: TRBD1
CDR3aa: CASSASGGENQPQHF

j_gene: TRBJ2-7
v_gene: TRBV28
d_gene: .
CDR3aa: CASSPDMGVYEQYF

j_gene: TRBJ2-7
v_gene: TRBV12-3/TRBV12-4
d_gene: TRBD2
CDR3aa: CASSFGDPSGGMYF

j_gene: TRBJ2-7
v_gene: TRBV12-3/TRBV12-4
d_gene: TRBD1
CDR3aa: CASSLESVGGDRGIYEQYF

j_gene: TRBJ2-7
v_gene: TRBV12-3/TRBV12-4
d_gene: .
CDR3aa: CASSSTGIEQYF

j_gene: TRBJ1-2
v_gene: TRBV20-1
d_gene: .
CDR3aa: CSANQHPGTLDGYTF

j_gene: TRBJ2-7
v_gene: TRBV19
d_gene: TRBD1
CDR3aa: CASRTGTEKYF

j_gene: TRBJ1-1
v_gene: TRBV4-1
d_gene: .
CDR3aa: CASSQNTGNTEAFF

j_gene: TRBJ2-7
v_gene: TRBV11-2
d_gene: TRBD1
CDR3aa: CASRLYRTGPYEQYF

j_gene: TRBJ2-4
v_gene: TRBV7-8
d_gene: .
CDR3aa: CASSLAGVAKNIQYF

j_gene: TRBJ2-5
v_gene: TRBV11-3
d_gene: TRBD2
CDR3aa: CASSLVLAGLQETQYF

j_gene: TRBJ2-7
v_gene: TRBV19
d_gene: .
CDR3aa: CATMDRGTYERYF

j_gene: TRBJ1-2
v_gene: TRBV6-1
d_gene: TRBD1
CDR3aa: CASTRNTGDGYTF

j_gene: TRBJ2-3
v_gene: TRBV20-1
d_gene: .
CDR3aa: CSVHRDTQYF

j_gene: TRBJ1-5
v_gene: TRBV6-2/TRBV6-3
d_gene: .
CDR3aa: CASRDQGPNQPQHF

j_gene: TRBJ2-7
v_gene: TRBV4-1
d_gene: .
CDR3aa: CASSQVGAYEQYF

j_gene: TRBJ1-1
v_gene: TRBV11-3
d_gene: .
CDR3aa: CASSNNLGTEAFF

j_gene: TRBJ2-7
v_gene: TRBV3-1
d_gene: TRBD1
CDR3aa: CASSETGANSYEQYF

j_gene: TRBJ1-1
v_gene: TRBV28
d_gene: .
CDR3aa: CASTLTGEAFF

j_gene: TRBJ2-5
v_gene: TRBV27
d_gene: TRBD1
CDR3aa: CASSLRVRQGADQETQYF

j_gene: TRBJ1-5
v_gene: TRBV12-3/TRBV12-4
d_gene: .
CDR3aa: CASSIQGSIQPQHF

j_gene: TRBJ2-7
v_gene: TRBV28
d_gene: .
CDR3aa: CASSFGTQLYEQYF

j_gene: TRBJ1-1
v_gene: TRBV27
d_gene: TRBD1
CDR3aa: CASTPGGSNTEAFF

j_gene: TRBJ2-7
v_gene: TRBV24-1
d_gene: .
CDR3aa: CATSDLSISSAIIRQTAYEQYF

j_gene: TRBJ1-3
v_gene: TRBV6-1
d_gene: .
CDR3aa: CASKNREQGGNTIYF

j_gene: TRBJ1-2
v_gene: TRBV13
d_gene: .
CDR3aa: CASSIWDASYYGYTF

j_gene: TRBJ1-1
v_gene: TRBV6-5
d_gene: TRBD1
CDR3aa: CASSRNSGQPNTEAFF

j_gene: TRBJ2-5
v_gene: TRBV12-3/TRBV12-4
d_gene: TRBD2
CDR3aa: CASSWTSGETQYF

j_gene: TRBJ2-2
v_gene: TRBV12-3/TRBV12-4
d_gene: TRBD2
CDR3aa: CASSFWLAETGELFF

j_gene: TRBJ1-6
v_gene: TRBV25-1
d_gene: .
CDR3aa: CASKSGYSPLHF

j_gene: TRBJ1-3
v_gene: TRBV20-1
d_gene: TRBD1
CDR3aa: CSAATGTGGSGNTIYF

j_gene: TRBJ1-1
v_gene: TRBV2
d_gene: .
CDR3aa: CASSEYRQTEAFF

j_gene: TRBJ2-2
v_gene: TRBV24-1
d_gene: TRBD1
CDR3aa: CATSDLRGRDTGELFF

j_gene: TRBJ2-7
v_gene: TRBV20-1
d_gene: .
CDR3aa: CSAREFGSYEQYF

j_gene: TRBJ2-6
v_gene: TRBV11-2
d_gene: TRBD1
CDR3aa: CASSLRGGFGANVLTF